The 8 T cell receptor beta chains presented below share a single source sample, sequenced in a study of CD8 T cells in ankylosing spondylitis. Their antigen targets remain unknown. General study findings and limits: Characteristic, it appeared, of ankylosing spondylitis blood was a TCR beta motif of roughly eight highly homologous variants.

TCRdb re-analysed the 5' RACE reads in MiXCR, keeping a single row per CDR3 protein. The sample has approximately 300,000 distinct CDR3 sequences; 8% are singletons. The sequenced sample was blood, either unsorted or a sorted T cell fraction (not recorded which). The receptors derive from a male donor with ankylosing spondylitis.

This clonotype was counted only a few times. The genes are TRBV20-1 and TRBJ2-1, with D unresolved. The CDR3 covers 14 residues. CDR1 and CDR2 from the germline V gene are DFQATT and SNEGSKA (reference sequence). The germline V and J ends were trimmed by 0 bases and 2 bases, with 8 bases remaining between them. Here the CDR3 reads CSARDGFPYNEQFF. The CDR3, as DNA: TGCAGTGCTAGAGACGGTTTTCCCTACAATGAGCAGTTCTTC.

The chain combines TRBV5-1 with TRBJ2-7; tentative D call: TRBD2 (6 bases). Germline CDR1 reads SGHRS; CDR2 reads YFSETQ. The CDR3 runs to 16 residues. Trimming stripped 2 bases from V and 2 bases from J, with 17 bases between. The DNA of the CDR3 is TGCGCCAGCAGCTTAGGACTACTCAGTGGGACCTACGAGCAGTACTTC. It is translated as CASSLGLLSGTYEQYF.

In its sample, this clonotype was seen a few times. The CDR3 sequence: CASSASRHEQFF. The CDR3, as DNA: TGTGCCAGCAGCGCCTCCCGGCATGAGCAGTTCTTC. The genes are TRBV9 and TRBJ2-1; D not certain. Germline lookup yields CDR1 SGDLS and CDR2 YYNGEE. The CDR3 is made up of 12 amino acids. Trimming removed 3 bases at V and 8 bases at J, with 9 bases between.

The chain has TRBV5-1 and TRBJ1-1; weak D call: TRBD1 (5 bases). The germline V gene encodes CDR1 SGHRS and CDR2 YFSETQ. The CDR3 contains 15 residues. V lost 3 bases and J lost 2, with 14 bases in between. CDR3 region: CASSWGGGGNTEAFF. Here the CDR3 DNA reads TGCGCCAGCAGCTGGGGGGGTGGGGGTAACACTGAAGCTTTCTTT.

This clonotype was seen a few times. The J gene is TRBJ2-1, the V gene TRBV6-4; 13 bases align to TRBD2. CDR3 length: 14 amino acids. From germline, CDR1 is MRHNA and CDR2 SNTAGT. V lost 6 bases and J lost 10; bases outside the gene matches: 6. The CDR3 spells CASRPGTSGKEQFF. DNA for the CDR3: TGTGCCAGCAGACCAGGGACTAGCGGGAAGGAGCAGTTCTTC.

CDR3 DNA: TGTGCCAGCTCACTAATCCAAGGCGGAAGTAACTATGGCTACACCTTC. Encoded protein: CASSLIQGGSNYGYTF. The V call is TRBV18, the J call TRBJ1-2; D call uncertain. Germline V gene sequence: CDR1 KGHSH, CDR2 LQKENI. Trimming shortened V by 4 bases and J by 1 base, and 16 bases separated the two germline ends. The CDR3 runs to 16 residues.

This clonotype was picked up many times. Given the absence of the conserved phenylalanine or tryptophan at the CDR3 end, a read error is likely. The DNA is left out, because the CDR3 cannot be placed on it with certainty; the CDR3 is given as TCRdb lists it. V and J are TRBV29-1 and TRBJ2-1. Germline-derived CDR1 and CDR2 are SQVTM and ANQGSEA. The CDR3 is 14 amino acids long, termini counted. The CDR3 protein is CSVEEMSASMSSSL.

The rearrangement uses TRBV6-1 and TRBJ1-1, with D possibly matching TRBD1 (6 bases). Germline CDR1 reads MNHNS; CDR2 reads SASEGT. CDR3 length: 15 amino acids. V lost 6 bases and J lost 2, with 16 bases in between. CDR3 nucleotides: TGTGCCAGCAGCAGCCGATCAGGGGTAAACACTGAAGCTTTCTTT. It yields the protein CASSSRSGVNTEAFF.